This TCR beta chain is from a study of T cells expressing NK-cell markers. With respect to this clonotype: Its antigen is unidentified.

The CDR3 sequence is 15 residues long. General study points: Dominance of the CD3+CD56-NKG2C+ fraction by these clonotypes also held in several donors. In a group of several donors, dominant NKG2C+ clonotypes represented 1.0-7.0% of CD8+ T cells.

One entry per CDR3 protein, without DNA, is what TCRdb gives after re-calling the 5' RACE reads. This table lists under 600,000 distinct CDR3 sequences. Sequencing input: blood T cells: a sorted CD56 or NKG2C T cell subset, CD4+ or CD8+ T cells, or bulk PBMC T cells (not recorded which). This clonotype was obtained from a woman between 50 and 59 years old in good health. J is TRBJ1-2 and V is TRBV12-3 or TRBV12-4; without DNA, the TCRdb call of TRBD1 cannot be checked. CDR3 sequence: CASSVRAPLGYGYTF.